The sequence of this T cell receptor beta chain was determined in a study of Tregs in tolerant kidney transplant recipients. CDR1 is SGHTA and CDR2 is FQGNSA in the germline V gene. The CDR3 spans 15 residues. The J segment lost 5 bases and the V segment lost 1 base, leaving 4 bases of the junction unmatched. Comments on this clone: The CDR3 end lies 3 residues beyond the end of the read and is filled in from the germline J gene.

Sequencing was performed with immunoSEQ multiplex PCR; in TCRdb, only in-frame clones are kept and a portion is missing. The sample has fewer than 35,000 clones, and its top ten clones hold about 7.6%. The V and J genes are TRBV7-2 and TRBJ2-5; 10 positions agree with TRBD1. This clonotype originated in a human donor who received a combined kidney and bone marrow transplant. The source was CD8+ T cells from blood, collected before the transplant. The DNA read from the CDR3 is TGTGCCAGCAGCTTAGGGGGACAGGGGCGGGAGACC. Its translation is CASSLGGQGRET. The entire CDR3 is CASSLGGQGRETQYF.